This T cell receptor beta chain was sequenced in a study of T cells in Graves' hyperthyroidism and ophthalmopathy. The V gene's germline CDR1 is MGHRA and CDR2 YSYEKL. The CDR3 loop spans 16 amino acids. V was cut by 0 bases and J by 4 bases, with 15 bases left in between. It was considered stable Graves' hyperthyroidism when ophthalmopathy did not progress within 18 months. Researchers amplified the TCR beta CDR3 regions from RNA transcripts. The primer set for the first-round RT-PCR of the TCR CDR3 was HTBI. TCRdb reprocessed the multiplex PCR reads with MiXCR, giving one entry per CDR3 protein. The repertoire has about 360,000 distinct CDR3 sequences, 19% of them found once; the top ten carry roughly 3.5%. Ten or more counts support this clonotype.

The V call is TRBV4-1, the J call TRBJ2-5; a possible D gene is TRBD1 (6 bases). This TCR was sampled from a woman under 30 with Graves' hyperthyroidism. Sequencing used blood. The DNA of the CDR3 is TGCGCCAGCAGCCAAGACGGGACACCGTGGGGAGAGACCCAGTACTTC. It codes for CASSQDGTPWGETQYF.